This T cell receptor (beta chain) was sequenced for a study of blood T cell repertoires in COVID-19. Turning to the study itself: Samples taken during acute and convalescent COVID-19 were collected in the United States, Italy and Spain.

In the authors' methods: Estimation of nucleated cell counts was performed using reference gene primer amplification. TCRdb keeps only in-frame clones here, not all; method: immunoSEQ multiplex PCR. V, J and clone size are those of that table, while D and trimming were read from the DNA. The top ten clones hold around 2.5% of a sample with about 170,000 clones, approximately 86% of them seen once. The ends were cut back, 4 bases at V and 0 bases at J, with 13 bases in the middle. Per germline, CDR1 SGHRS and CDR2 YFSETQ. The CDR3 has 16 amino acids. The origin of this receptor is a woman aged 80 or over with COVID-19, enrolled during active disease. Sequencing was done on a sample of peripheral blood. The chain recombines TRBV5-1 with TRBJ1-4; TRBD1 is a possible D gene (6 bases). The CDR3 sequence is CASSTGTLATNEKLFF. Written as DNA, the CDR3 is TGCGCCAGCAGCACGGGGACACTAGCAACTAATGAAAAACTGTTTTTT.